This T cell receptor beta chain was captured by sequencing in a study of response to subunit inactivated influenza vaccine. This clonotype was found a few times. Its antigen remains unknown. Trimming left V 6 bases short and J 4 bases short, with 13 bases between. This CDR3 spans 14 amino acids. MiXCR was run by TCRdb on the RT-PCR reads, yielding one entry per CDR3 protein. The sample includes 800,000 to 1,000,000 distinct CDR3 sequences, around 20% of them seen just once. Findings and limits, study-wide: The study's authors posited that every seasonal influenza vaccination enlists few new T cells.

Sequences were derived from PBMCs from blood, sampled 5 days after vaccination. This receptor was obtained from a man over 45 who received an inactivated influenza vaccine. This chain connects TRBV12-3 or TRBV12-4 to TRBJ2-1; D call uncertain. CDR3 loop: CASSRTTEYNEQFF. The CDR3 DNA reads as TGTGCCAGCAGCCGAACGACTGAGTACAATGAGCAGTTCTTC.